A selection of T cell receptor beta chains follows, all from one sample in a study of blood T cell repertoires in COVID-19. The table came from immunoSEQ multiplex PCR; TCRdb's copy has only in-frame clones and leaves some out. The table shows roughly 380,000 clones, with more than 70% occurring only once. Source material: PBMCs or T cells enriched from blood (not recorded which). The source is a man aged 25 to 45 who had recovered from COVID-19. Both conserved end residues are part of each CDR3. Fields, in order: V gene, D gene, clone size, CDR3 protein. D genes are given only for firm matches. The size of a clone is reported for some rows only, either as once, few or many, or as a class for expanded clones.

>TRBV19|NA|NA
CASGSPRGNSYEQYF
>TRBV12-3/TRBV12-4|NA|NA
CASSRREHTEAFF
>TRBV19|NA|NA
CASRYPRQEYGYTF
>TRBV2|NA|few
CASSTAGQSNEKLFF
>TRBV4-3|TRBD2|NA
CASSQDLAGGLLETQYF
>TRBV27|TRBD1|NA
CASSKQGIHYGYTF
>TRBV18|TRBD1|NA
CASSPLVIRQGTTEAFF
>TRBV5-1|NA|once
CASSLAGGAFSYEQYF
>TRBV9|NA|NA
CASSGGGHPNSPLHF
>TRBV9|TRBD2|NA
CASSIGLAETQYF
>TRBV7-9|TRBD2|NA
CASSSLAGGGTGELFF
>TRBV6-6|TRBD1|NA
CASSLDRGEQYF
>TRBV5-6|TRBD1|NA
CASSLEHRGDYEQYF
>TRBV27|TRBD1|NA
CASSLYRGGSTDTQYF
>TRBV5-1|TRBD1|once
CASSFWTGEVYEQYF
>TRBV19|TRBD1|NA
CASDKQGVRSNQPQHF
>TRBV7-9|TRBD1|few
CASSRDSANYGYTF
>TRBV2|TRBD2|NA
CASSIAGPHYNEQFF
>TRBV19|NA|NA
CASRITGTGGTGELFF
>TRBV7-9|NA|NA
CASSAYGNQPQHF
>TRBV27|NA|once
CASSLVGGNEQFF
>TRBV5-4|NA|NA
CASSQTGIETQYF
>TRBV5-1|NA|NA
CASSLGGGTGNTIYF
>TRBV5-1|NA|NA
CASSLGEGWSYEQYF
>TRBV5-1|NA|NA
CASSLGPSLPIEAFF
>TRBV30|NA|NA
CAWSVQGGWQFF
>TRBV30|NA|NA
CAWIRSDYGYTF
>TRBV3-1/TRBV3-2|NA|NA
CASSQESREEQYF
>TRBV6-5|NA|NA
CASSNTGGSQPQHF
>TRBV3-1/TRBV3-2|NA|NA
CASSTEVSRGNTIYF
>TRBV2|TRBD1|few
CASSGTGNSNQPQHF
>TRBV14|NA|NA
CASSFYRERAADTQYF
>TRBV5-1|TRBD1|NA
CASSFLQGESGANVLTF